These 3 T cell receptor beta chains originate from one sample sequenced in a study of blood T cell repertoires in COVID-19. Clones were read by immunoSEQ multiplex PCR, and TCRdb kept only the in-frame ones, dropping some. This sample carries hundreds of thousands of clones, approximately 85% of them seen once, and the ten largest clones take approximately 5.1%. The sequencing sample was made of peripheral blood. These receptors came from a man aged 50 to 59 with COVID-19, enrolled during active disease.

This clone was observed a single time. The rearrangement uses TRBV28 and TRBJ2-7, with 12 bases that match TRBD1. CDR3 length: 15 residues. V was pared by 4 bases and J by 5 bases, with 6 bases of the junction left unmatched. CDR1 and CDR2 from the germline V gene are MDHEN and SYDVKM. The CDR3 nucleotides read TGTGCCAGCAGTTCTACCGGGACAGGGGGCAACGAGCAGTACTTC. Translating gives CASSSTGTGGNEQYF.

The V call is TRBV25-1, the J call TRBJ2-7; 10 bases line up with TRBD1. CDR1 and CDR2 from the germline V gene are MGHDK and SYGVNS. CDR3 length equals 16 residues. J lost 2 bases, V lost 1 base, and 5 bases had no gene match. The CDR3 is CASSESGQGGTYEQYF. The CDR3 nucleotides are TGTGCCAGCAGTGAATCTGGACAGGGGGGGACCTACGAGCAGTACTTC.

This CDR3 is CASSQGQGSYEQYF. The CDR3 nucleotides read TGTGCCAGCAGCCAAGGTCAGGGGTCCTACGAGCAGTACTTC. The rearrangement joins TRBV3-1 (or the pseudogene TRBV3-2) to TRBJ2-7; possible D gene TRBD1, 6 bases. The germline gives CDR1 LGHDT, CDR2 YNNKEL (reference sequence). The V end lost 1 base, the J end lost 1 base, and 8 bases lay between the germline ends. The CDR3 is 14 amino acids.